The clone carrying this T cell receptor (beta chain) was picked up many times. Its antigen remains unknown. This sample is drawn from a study of CD8 T cells in ankylosing spondylitis. Construction of TCR beta libraries was performed using quantitative 5'-RACE with molecular barcodes. TCRdb passed the 5' RACE reads through MiXCR, listing each CDR3 protein once. The data show about 250,000 distinct CDR3 sequences, roughly a tenth seen once. Findings and caveats of the study: Some motif variants had been reported before (in reactive arthritis synovial fluid and blood).

The source material was blood, either unsorted or a sorted T cell fraction (not recorded which). This sequence was found in a male donor with ankylosing spondylitis or in good health (not recorded which).

CDR3 sequence: CASSQDYRISWAEDEKLFF. CDR3 DNA sequence: TGCGCCAGCAGCCAAGACTACCGAATAAGCTGGGCGGAAGATGAAAAACTGTTTTTT. The genes are TRBV4-1 and TRBJ1-4; D remains ambiguous. The V gene's germline CDR1 is MGHRA and CDR2 YSYEKL. Trimming left V 0 bases short and J 6 bases short, with 23 bases between. The CDR3 covers 19 residues.